Listed below are T cell receptor beta chains from one sample, sequenced in a study of blood T cell repertoires in COVID-19. Assay: immunoSEQ multiplex PCR; the TCRdb copy retains only in-frame clones and omits some. The sample has about 270,000 clones, about 90% seen once. The sequenced sample was PBMCs or T cells enriched from blood (not recorded which). The receptors stem from a young woman with acute COVID-19. The CDR3 runs from the conserved cysteine through the conserved F or W. Each record gives: clone size, V gene, CDR3 length, J gene, D gene, CDR3 protein, CDR3 DNA. The D gene is left open where the match is weak. Size is stated for part of the rows, as once, few or many counts, or as a class when the clone is expanded.

-	TRBV12-5	16	TRBJ2-1	TRBD2	CASGLASGRGNNEQFF	TGTGCTAGTGGTTTGGCTAGCGGGAGGGGGAACAATGAGCAGTTCTTC
-	TRBV7-3	16	TRBJ2-7	TRBD2	CASSLFPSGNMGEQYF	TGTGCCAGCAGCTTATTTCCCAGCGGGAACATGGGCGAGCAGTACTTC
-	TRBV6-1	15	TRBJ2-5	TRBD1	CASSEEGQGTGTQYF	TGTGCCAGCAGTGAAGAAGGACAGGGGACCGGGACCCAGTACTTC
once	TRBV27	15	TRBJ2-1	TRBD2	CASSQSGRDYNEQFF	TGTGCCAGCAGCCAAAGCGGGAGGGATTACAATGAGCAGTTCTTC
-	TRBV27	15	TRBJ2-7	TRBD1	CASNLRDSGSYEQYF	TGTGCCAGCAACCTCCGGGACAGTGGGTCCTACGAGCAGTACTTC
once	TRBV24-1	14	TRBJ2-1	-	CATSDFTGPNEQFF	TGTGCCACCAGTGATTTTACAGGCCCCAATGAGCAGTTCTTC
-	TRBV5-1	14	TRBJ2-3	TRBD2	CASSSGKLTDTQYF	TGCGCCAGCAGCAGCGGGAAACTGACAGATACGCAGTATTTT
-	TRBV27	14	TRBJ2-4	-	CASSLGQAKNIQYF	TGTGCCAGCAGTTTAGGGCAGGCCAAAAACATTCAGTACTTC
-	TRBV6-6	13	TRBJ2-1	-	CASNPGGEDEQFF	TGTGCCAGCAACCCGGGTGGAGAAGATGAGCAGTTCTTC
-	TRBV7-2	15	TRBJ2-6	-	CASSPSRSGANVLTF	TGTGCCAGCAGCCCAAGCCGCTCTGGGGCCAACGTCCTGACTTTC
-	TRBV28	14	TRBJ1-2	TRBD1	CASSRGQLSYGYTF	TGTGCCAGCAGTCGGGGACAGCTATCATATGGCTACACCTTC
once	TRBV2	15	TRBJ2-2	TRBD1	CASSLRGGASGELFF	TGTGCCAGCAGCCTCCGAGGGGGCGCGTCCGGGGAGCTGTTTTTT
-	TRBV27	19	TRBJ1-6	TRBD1	CASRYQTGGKPWINSPLHF	TGTGCCAGCAGGTATCAGACAGGGGGAAAGCCATGGATCAATTCACCCCTCCACTTT
-	TRBV27	15	TRBJ2-1	TRBD2	CASSLPGLAGHEQFF	TGTGCCAGCAGTTTGCCGGGGCTAGCGGGACATGAGCAGTTCTTC
-	TRBV27	15	TRBJ1-2	-	CASSLSGARTYGYTF	TGTGCCAGCAGTTTATCAGGGGCCCGAACGTATGGCTACACCTTC
few	TRBV28	19	TRBJ2-2	TRBD2	CASSFLGLAGGLDTGELFF	TGTGCCAGCAGTTTCCTCGGACTAGCGGGAGGTCTGGACACCGGGGAGCTGTTTTTT
-	TRBV6-5	14	TRBJ1-2	TRBD1	CASSTDRARYGYTF	TGTGCCAGCAGCACGGACAGGGCCAGGTATGGCTACACCTTC
few	TRBV19	15	TRBJ2-3	TRBD2	CASSIRAEAGDTQYF	TGTGCCAGTAGTATAAGGGCGGAAGCGGGGGATACGCAGTATTTT